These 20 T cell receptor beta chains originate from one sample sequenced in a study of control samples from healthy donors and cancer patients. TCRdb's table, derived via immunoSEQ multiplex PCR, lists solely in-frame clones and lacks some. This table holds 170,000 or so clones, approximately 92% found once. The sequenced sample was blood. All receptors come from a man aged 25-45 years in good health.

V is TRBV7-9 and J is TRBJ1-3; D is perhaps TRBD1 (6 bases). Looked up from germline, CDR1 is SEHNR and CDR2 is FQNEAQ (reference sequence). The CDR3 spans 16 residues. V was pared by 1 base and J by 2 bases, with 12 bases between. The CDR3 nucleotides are TGTGCCAGCAGCTTAGATCGGGGGCGCCCTGGAAACACCATATATTTT. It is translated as CASSLDRGRPGNTIYF.

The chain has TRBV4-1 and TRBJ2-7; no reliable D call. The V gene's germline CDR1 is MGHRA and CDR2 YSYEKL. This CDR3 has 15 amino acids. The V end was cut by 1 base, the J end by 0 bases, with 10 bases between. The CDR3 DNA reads TGCGCCAGCAGCCAAGGTTACAGAAGCTCCTACGAGCAGTACTTC. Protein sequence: CASSQGYRSSYEQYF.

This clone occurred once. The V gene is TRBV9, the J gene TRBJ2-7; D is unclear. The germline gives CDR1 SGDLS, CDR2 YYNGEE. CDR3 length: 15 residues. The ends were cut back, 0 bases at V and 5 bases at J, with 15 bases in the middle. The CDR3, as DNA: TGTGCCAGCAGCGTAGGGGCTAGAAACGACGACGAGCAGTACTTC. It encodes CASSVGARNDDEQYF.

DNA of the CDR3: TGTGCCAGCAGCTTAGATCGTCCCCGGGCAGGTGGTGAAAAACTGTTTTTT. Translating gives CASSLDRPRAGGEKLFF. The rearrangement uses TRBV11-2 and TRBJ1-4; D unresolved. In germline, CDR1 is SGHAT, CDR2 FQNNGV. Between the trimmed V and J ends, which lost 0 bases and 7 bases, there was a span of 18 bases. This CDR3 has 17 amino acids. The variable domain in full, completed from reference TRBV11-2 and TRBJ1-4, reads EAGVAQSPRYKIIEKRQSVAFWCNPISGHATLYWYQQILGQGPKLLIQFQNNGVVDDSQLPKDRFSAERLKGVDSTLKIQPAKLEDSAVYLCASSLDRPRAGGEKLFFGSGTQLSVL.

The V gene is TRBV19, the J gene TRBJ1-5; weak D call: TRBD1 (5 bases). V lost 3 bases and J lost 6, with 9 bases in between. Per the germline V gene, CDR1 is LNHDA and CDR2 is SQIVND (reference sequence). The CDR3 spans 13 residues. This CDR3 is CASSIRGFQPQHF. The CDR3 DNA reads TGTGCCAGTAGTATCCGGGGGTTTCAGCCCCAGCATTTT.

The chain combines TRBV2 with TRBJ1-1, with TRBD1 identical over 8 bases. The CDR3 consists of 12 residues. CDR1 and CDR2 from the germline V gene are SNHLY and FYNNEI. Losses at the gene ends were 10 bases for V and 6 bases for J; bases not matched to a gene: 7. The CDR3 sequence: CATRTGTAEAFF. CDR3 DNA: TGTGCCACTAGGACAGGGACGGCTGAAGCTTTCTTT.

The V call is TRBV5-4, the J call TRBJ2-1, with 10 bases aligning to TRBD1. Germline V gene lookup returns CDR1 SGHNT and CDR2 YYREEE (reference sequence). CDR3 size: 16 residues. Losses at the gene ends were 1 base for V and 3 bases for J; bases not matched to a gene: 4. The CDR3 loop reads CASSLPTGGGYNEQFF. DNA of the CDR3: TGTGCCAGCAGCTTGCCGACAGGGGGCGGCTACAATGAGCAGTTCTTC.

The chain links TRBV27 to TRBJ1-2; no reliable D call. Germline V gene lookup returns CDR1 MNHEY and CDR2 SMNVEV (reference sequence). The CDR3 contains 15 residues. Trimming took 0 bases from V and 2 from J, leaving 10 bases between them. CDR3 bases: TGTGCCAGCAGTTTATCTGGACTGGGGAACTATGGCTACACCTTC. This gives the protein CASSLSGLGNYGYTF.

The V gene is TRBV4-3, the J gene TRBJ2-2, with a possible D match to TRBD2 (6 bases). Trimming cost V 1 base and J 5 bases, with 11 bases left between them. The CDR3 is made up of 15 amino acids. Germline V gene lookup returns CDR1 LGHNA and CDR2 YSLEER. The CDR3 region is CASSQGSGWTGELFF. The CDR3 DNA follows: TGCGCCAGCAGCCAAGGAAGCGGGTGGACCGGGGAGCTGTTTTTT.

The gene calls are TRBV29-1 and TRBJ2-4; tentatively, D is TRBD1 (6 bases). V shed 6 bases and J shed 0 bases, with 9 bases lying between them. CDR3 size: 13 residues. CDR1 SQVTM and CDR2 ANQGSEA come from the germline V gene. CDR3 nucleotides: TGCAGCGTAAGGGGGTTAGCCAAAAACATTCAGTACTTC. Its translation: CSVRGLAKNIQYF.

CDR3 nucleotides: TGCAGCGTATTTCTTCTGTCCTCGGCTCAGGGTGGCGCGAACACCGGGGAGCTGTTTTTT. Its protein product is CSVFLLSSAQGGANTGELFF. This chain links TRBV29-1 with TRBJ2-2; possibly TRBD1 for D (5 bases). The V end lost 6 bases, the J end lost 0 bases, and 29 bases lay between the germline ends. Germline assignment: CDR1 SQVTM and CDR2 ANQGSEA. This CDR3 spans 20 amino acids.

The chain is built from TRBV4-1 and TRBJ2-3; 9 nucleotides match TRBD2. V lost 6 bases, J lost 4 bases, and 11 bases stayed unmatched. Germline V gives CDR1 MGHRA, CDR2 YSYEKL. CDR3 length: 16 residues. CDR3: CASSPGGSGSADTQYF. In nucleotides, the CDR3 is TGCGCCAGCAGTCCCGGGGGTAGCGGGAGCGCAGATACGCAGTATTTT.

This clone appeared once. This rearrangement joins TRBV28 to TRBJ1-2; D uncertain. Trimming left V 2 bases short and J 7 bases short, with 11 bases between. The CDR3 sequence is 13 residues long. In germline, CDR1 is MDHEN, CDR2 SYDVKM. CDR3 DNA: TGTGCCAGCAGTTTACCGGGTTCCCCTGGCTACACCTTC. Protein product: CASSLPGSPGYTF.

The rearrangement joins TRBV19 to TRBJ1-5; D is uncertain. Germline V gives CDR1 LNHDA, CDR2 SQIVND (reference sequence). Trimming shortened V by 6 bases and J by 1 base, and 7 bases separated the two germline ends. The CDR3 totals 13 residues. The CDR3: CASRGQSNQPQHF. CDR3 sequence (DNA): TGTGCCAGTAGAGGGCAGAGCAATCAGCCCCAGCATTTT.

Here the CDR3 DNA reads TGTGCCAGCAGCCAACGGGACAGGGGGAACACTGAAGCTTTCTTT. Residues: CASSQRDRGNTEAFF. The genes are TRBV3-1 (or the pseudogene TRBV3-2) and TRBJ1-1; 10 bases are a match to TRBD1. CDR3 size: 15 residues. V gave up 2 bases and J gave up 1 base; unmatched junction bases: 1. The germline CDR1 and CDR2 sequences are LGHDT and YNNKEL (reference sequence).

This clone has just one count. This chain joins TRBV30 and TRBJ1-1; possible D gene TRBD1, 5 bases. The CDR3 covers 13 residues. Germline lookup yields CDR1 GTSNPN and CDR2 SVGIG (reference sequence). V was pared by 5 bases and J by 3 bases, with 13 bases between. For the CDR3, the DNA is TGTGCCTGGTATCGGGGGGTTGACACTGAAGCTTTCTTT. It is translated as CAWYRGVDTEAFF.

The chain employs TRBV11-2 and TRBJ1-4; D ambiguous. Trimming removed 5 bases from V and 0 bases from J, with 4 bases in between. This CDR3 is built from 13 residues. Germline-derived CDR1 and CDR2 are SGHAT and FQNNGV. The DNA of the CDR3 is TGTGCCAGCAGCGCATCAACTAATGAAAAACTGTTTTTT. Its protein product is CASSASTNEKLFF.

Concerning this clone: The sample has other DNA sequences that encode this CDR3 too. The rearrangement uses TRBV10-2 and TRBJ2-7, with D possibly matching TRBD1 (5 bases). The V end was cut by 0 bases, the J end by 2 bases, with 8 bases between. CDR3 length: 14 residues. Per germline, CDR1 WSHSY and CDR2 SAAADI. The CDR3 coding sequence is TGCGCCAGCAGTGAGTCGTGGGGCCCCTACGAGCAGTACTTC. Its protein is CASSESWGPYEQYF.

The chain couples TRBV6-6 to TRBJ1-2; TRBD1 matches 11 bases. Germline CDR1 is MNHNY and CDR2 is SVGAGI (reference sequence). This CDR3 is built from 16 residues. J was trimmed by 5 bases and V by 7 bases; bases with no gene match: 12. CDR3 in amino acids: CASTPGQGAKGYGYTF. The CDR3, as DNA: TGTGCCAGCACCCCAGGACAGGGGGCGAAAGGTTATGGCTACACCTTC.

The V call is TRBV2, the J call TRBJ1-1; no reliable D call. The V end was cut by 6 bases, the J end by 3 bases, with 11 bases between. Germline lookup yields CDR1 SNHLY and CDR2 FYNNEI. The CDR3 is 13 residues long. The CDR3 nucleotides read TGTGCCAGCAGGATAAGGGAGGACACTGAAGCTTTCTTT. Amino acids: CASRIREDTEAFF.